This T cell receptor beta chain emerged from a study of low-dose radiotherapy and immunotherapy resistance in tumors. Across the whole study: The fractionation for Cohort 1 was 0.5 Gy per fraction every 2 weeks, totaling 6.5 Gy. At a dose of 200 mg/m2, intravenous cyclophosphamide was given every two weeks, one day before radiation and immunotherapy. Intravenous ipilimumab 1 mg/kg every six weeks was given with nivolumab 240 mg every two weeks.

This clonotype was seen many times. Specified time point: after trial treatment. The treatment: LDRT plus nivolumab, ipilimumab, low-dose cyclophosphamide and aspirin (RACIN trial). Every donor's regimen consisted of nivolumab, ipilimumab, aspirin, low-dose cyclophosphamide and low-dose radiotherapy. Gene-specific TRAV and TRBV primers were used for first-strand cDNA, covering alpha and beta chains. Amplification, which lasted 20 PCR cycles, used a constant-region primer and V-primer adapter to amplify TCRs. TCRdb reprocessed the reads with MiXCR, giving one entry per CDR3 protein. The sample holds about 97,000 distinct CDR3 sequences, 20% to 25% seen once. The CDR3 covers 16 residues. V lost 5 bases to trimming and J lost 2 bases, with 13 bases between them.

The sequenced sample was PBMCs, obtained after low-dose radiotherapy plus immunotherapy. The receptor was isolated from a male donor with prostate cancer. The chain is built from TRBV12-3 or TRBV12-4 and TRBJ1-6; TRBD1 is a possible D gene (6 bases). For the CDR3, the DNA is TGTGCCAGCAGTCCGGCAGGGGATCCCTATAATTCACCCCTCCACTTT. It is translated as CASSPAGDPYNSPLHF.